Below, 31 T cell receptor beta chains from the same sample are listed, as sequenced in a study of identical twins' blood T cells. TCRdb analysed the 5' RACE reads with MiXCR anew, one entry per CDR3 protein. This table holds 350,000 to 450,000 distinct CDR3 sequences, around 30% found once. The sample was PBMCs. These receptors were collected from a woman aged 18 to 55 in good health.

The chain carries TRBV12-3 or TRBV12-4 and TRBJ2-2; D is possibly TRBD1 (6 bases). This CDR3 region has 15 residues. V lost 5 bases and J lost 5, with 15 bases in between. CDR3 DNA sequence: TGTGCCAGCAGTCCTGATGGGGGCGCGACCGGGGAGCTGTTTTTT. It is translated as CASSPDGGATGELFF.

This chain connects TRBV6-6 to TRBJ1-2; D is perhaps TRBD1 (5 bases). CDR1 MNHNY and CDR2 SVGAGI come from the germline V gene (reference sequence). The CDR3 length is 14 residues. The V and J ends lost 5 bases and 2 bases respectively, with 12 bases between them. DNA of the CDR3: TGTGCCAGCAGTCTACAGGAGATAAACTATGGCTACACCTTC. It yields the protein CASSLQEINYGYTF.

V gene TRBV29-1 combines with J gene TRBJ2-1; a possible D gene is TRBD2 (5 bases). There are 11 residues in the CDR3. V was cut by 5 bases and J by 10 bases, with 12 bases left in between. Looked up from germline, CDR1 is SQVTM and CDR2 is ANQGSEA. CDR3 sequence reads: CSVLRGSEQFF. The CDR3 bases are TGCAGCGTTCTTCGGGGATCCGAGCAGTTCTTC.

This clonotype was seen a handful of times. This chain joins TRBV6-2 or TRBV6-3 and TRBJ2-3, with a possible D match to TRBD2 (5 bases). V lost 6 bases and J lost 2, with 12 bases in between. Germline V gene sequence: CDR1 MNHEY, CDR2 SVGEGT. This CDR3 comprises 14 residues. As DNA, the CDR3 is TGTGCCAGCAGAGCACAGACTAACACAGATACGCAGTATTTT. It translates to CASRAQTNTDTQYF.

The sample holds a few counts of this clonotype. As DNA, the CDR3 is TGTGCCAGCAGCGATATTTACCGGGACCTCCCCTACGAGCAGTACTTC. The encoded protein is CASSDIYRDLPYEQYF. The chain uses TRBV5-8 and TRBJ2-7; tentatively, D is TRBD1 or TRBD2 (5 bases each). CDR1 SGHTS and CDR2 YDEGEE come from the germline V gene. CDR3 size: 16 residues. V was clipped by 4 bases and J by 2 bases, with 19 bases between them.

This chain uses TRBV12-3 or TRBV12-4 with TRBJ2-2; either TRBD1 or TRBD2 may supply D (5 bases each). The ends were cut back, 6 bases at V and 9 bases at J, with 14 bases in the middle. This CDR3 region has 13 residues. The CDR3 DNA reads TGTGCCAGCAGCCCCCGGGGCTTAAGGGAGCTGTTTTTT. This translates into CASSPRGLRELFF.

With respect to this clonotype: Since a much larger clone is just one base distant, this may be a read error. The chain has TRBV11-2 and TRBJ2-7; D uncertain. The CDR3 has 12 amino acids. Trimming removed 8 bases at V and 9 bases at J, with 17 bases between. The germline gives CDR1 SGHAT, CDR2 FQNNGV. The CDR3 here is CASGALSVRQYF. CDR3 bases: TGTGCCAGCGGAGCCCTCAGCGTAAGGCAGTACTTC.

This clonotype was detected only a few times. The V call is TRBV6-5, the J call TRBJ1-1; D uncertain. CDR3 length equals 14 residues. Germline values: CDR1 MNHEY, CDR2 SVGAGI. Trimming removed 1 base at V and 4 bases at J, with 10 bases between. The CDR3 DNA sequence: TGTGCCAGCAGTTACTTTGAAAGGGCCACTGAAGCTTTCTTT. It yields the protein CASSYFERATEAFF.

Ten or more counts support this clonotype. This chain links TRBV5-1 with TRBJ2-5; D is unresolved. CDR1 SGHRS and CDR2 YFSETQ come from the germline V gene. V was shortened by 2 bases and J by 1 base, with 12 bases between the two germline ends. The CDR3 is 15 amino acids. CDR3 coding DNA: TGCGCCAGCAGCTTCGGGTCACGTACCCAAGAGACCCAGTACTTC. Amino acids: CASSFGSRTQETQYF.

The V call is TRBV6-6, the J call TRBJ1-5, with 7 bases lining up with TRBD1. With 0 bases clipped from V and 1 base from J, the junction kept 6 bases outside the gene matches. The CDR3 is made up of 17 amino acids. Germline V gene lookup returns CDR1 MNHNY and CDR2 SVGAGI (reference sequence). CDR3 amino acids: CASSYSTGRRSNQPQHF. DNA for the CDR3: TGTGCCAGCAGTTACTCGACAGGGAGAAGGAGCAATCAGCCCCAGCATTTT.

Notes on this clonotype: At one of its ends the junction is not consistent with the germline gene, which may arise from a read error. V is TRBV11-2 and J is TRBJ1-2; D may be TRBD1 (6 bases). CDR3 length: 14 amino acids. In germline, CDR1 is SGHAT, CDR2 FQNNGV. The CDR3 here is CASSLQGTNYGHTF. DNA of the CDR3: TGTGCCAGCAGTCTACAGGGTACCAACTATGGCCACACCTTC.

This sequence joins TRBV19 and TRBJ2-5; possibly TRBD1 for D (6 bases). Between the trimmed V and J ends, which lost 6 bases and 1 base, there was a span of 6 bases. Germline-derived CDR1 and CDR2 are LNHDA and SQIVND (reference sequence). This CDR3 is 12 amino acids long. CDR3 amino acids: CASRDSQETQYF. CDR3 DNA sequence: TGTGCCAGTAGGGACAGCCAAGAGACCCAGTACTTC. The variable domain in full, with the rest retrieved from reference TRBV19 and TRBJ2-5, is DGGITQSPKYLFRKEGQNVTLSCEQNLNHDAMYWYRQDPGQGLRLIYYSQIVNDFQKGDIAEGYSVSREKKESFPLTVTSAQKNPTAFYLCASRDSQETQYFGPGTRLLVL.

With respect to this clonotype: At one boundary the junction diverges from the germline segment, which might be a read error. V gene TRBV7-9 combines with J gene TRBJ1-2; D unclear. Germline CDR1 SEHNR, CDR2 FQNEAQ (reference sequence). The CDR3 is 11 residues long. CDR3 sequence: CASSFGEGYTF. In DNA form, the CDR3 reads TGTGCTAGCAGCTTTGGGGAAGGCTACACCTTC.

The chain uses TRBV2 and TRBJ1-5; D is perhaps TRBD1 (5 bases). V gave up 6 bases and J gave up 5 bases, with 23 bases separating them. In germline, CDR1 is SNHLY, CDR2 FYNNEI. This CDR3 contains 17 residues. CDR3 sequence: CASSLAVGVRVDQPQHF. The CDR3 DNA is TGTGCCAGCAGCCTTGCAGTTGGAGTCAGGGTGGATCAGCCCCAGCATTTT.

V is TRBV20-1 and J is TRBJ2-1; 11 bases match TRBD2. The CDR3 length is 16 residues. With 4 bases clipped from V and 3 bases from J, the junction kept 8 bases outside the gene matches. CDR1 DFQATT and CDR2 SNEGSKA come from the germline V gene (reference sequence). The CDR3 loop reads CSAKVAGGDRYNEQFF. The CDR3 DNA is TGCAGTGCTAAAGTAGCGGGAGGGGATCGCTACAATGAGCAGTTCTTC.

This clonotype was seen a handful of times. The chain carries TRBV6-5 and TRBJ1-1; tentative D call: TRBD1 (5 bases). The V end was cut by 7 bases, the J end by 4 bases, with 16 bases between. Germline lookup yields CDR1 MNHEY and CDR2 SVGAGI. The CDR3 spans 14 residues. The CDR3 loop is CASTRGGVVTEAFF. The CDR3 nucleotides read TGTGCCAGCACCCGAGGAGGGGTGGTCACTGAAGCTTTCTTT.

In its sample, this clonotype was seen many times. CDR3 sequence: CASSENAGQGDQPQHF. In DNA, the CDR3 is TGTGCCAGCAGTGAAAATGCAGGACAGGGGGATCAGCCCCAGCATTTT. V usage is TRBV6-1 and J usage is TRBJ1-5; 10 bases align to TRBD1. Germline V gene lookup returns CDR1 MNHNS and CDR2 SASEGT. Trimming removed 2 bases from V and 5 bases from J; junction bases left unmatched: 6. This CDR3 contains 16 residues.

This clonotype turned up a few times. This chain links TRBV20-1 with TRBJ2-7; 10 bases are a match to TRBD1. The germline gives CDR1 DFQATT, CDR2 SNEGSKA (reference sequence). The CDR3 sequence is 15 residues long. With 6 bases clipped from V and 1 base from J, the junction kept 9 bases outside the gene matches. This CDR3 is CSARGGDRGSYEQYF. CDR3 in DNA: TGCAGTGCCCGAGGGGGGGACAGGGGATCCTACGAGCAGTACTTC.

This clonotype was seen many times. The J gene is TRBJ2-2, the V gene TRBV2, with D possibly matching TRBD1 (5 bases). CDR3 size: 14 residues. V lost 7 bases and J 3 bases, leaving 12 bases between the germline ends. CDR1 and CDR2 (germline): SNHLY, FYNNEI. This CDR3 reads CASNLRQHTGELFF. CDR3 sequence (DNA): TGTGCCAGCAATCTTCGACAGCACACCGGGGAGCTGTTTTTT.

Concerning this clonotype: One base away lies a much larger clone, so this may be a sequencing read error. The chain uses TRBV29-1 and TRBJ1-1; D unresolved. Looked up from germline, CDR1 is SQVTM and CDR2 is ANQGSEA. V was pared by 7 bases and J by 2 bases, with 17 bases between. This CDR3 contains 14 residues. CDR3 coding DNA: TGCAGCGCGTCCCTATTAGTGGGAAACACTGAAGCTTTCTTT. Translated: CSASLLVGNTEAFF.

The CDR3: CASSPSSSPNEKLFF. The CDR3 coding sequence is TGCGCCAGCAGCCCGTCGAGTTCCCCCAATGAAAAACTGTTTTTT. The rearrangement links TRBV4-3 to TRBJ1-4; the D is unclear. Germline CDR1 and CDR2: LGHNA and YSLEER. The CDR3 consists of 15 residues. Trimming took off 4 bases at V and 5 bases at J, with 14 bases between the two ends.

The chain links TRBV3-1 to TRBJ2-4, with D perhaps matching TRBD1 or TRBD2 (5 bases each). V was trimmed by 4 bases and J by 9 bases, leaving 25 bases between them. This CDR3 comprises 17 residues. Germline lookup yields CDR1 LGHDT and CDR2 YNNKEL (reference sequence). The CDR3 sequence: CASSPYSSSGTRGIQYF. CDR3 nucleotides: TGTGCCAGCAGCCCTTATTCCTCTTCCGGGACCCGGGGCATTCAGTACTTC. Full variable domain (missing parts from reference TRBV3-1 and TRBJ2-4): DTAVSQTPKYLVTQMGNDKSIKCEQNLGHDTMYWYKQDSKKFLKIMFSYNNKELIINETVPNRFSPKSPDKAHLNLHINSLELGDSAVYFCASSPYSSSGTRGIQYFGAGTRLSVL.

Comment on this clonotype: Being one base from a much bigger clone, this may be a read error. The chain joins TRBV20-1 to TRBJ1-1; 7 bases align to TRBD1. This CDR3 has 14 amino acids. CDR1 DFQATT and CDR2 SNEGSKA come from the germline V gene (reference sequence). The CDR3 nucleotides read TGCAGTGCACCGACGACAGGGCTTTACACTGAAACTTTCTTT. The encoded protein is CSAPTTGLYTETFF.

The sample holds a few counts of this clonotype. The gene calls are TRBV24-1 and TRBJ2-5; either TRBD1 or TRBD2 may supply D (5 bases each). The CDR3 has 15 residues. Germline CDR1 and CDR2: KGHDR and SFDVKD. V was cut by 2 bases and J by 3 bases, with 12 bases left in between. The CDR3 DNA reads TGTGCCACCAGTGATTCCCGGGACCTCAAAGAGACCCAGTACTTC. Its translation is CATSDSRDLKETQYF.

For this clonotype: Just one base apart from a much larger clone, this may be a read error. This chain links TRBV9 with TRBJ2-2; weak D call: TRBD2 (6 bases). In germline, CDR1 is SGDLS, CDR2 YYNGEE. The CDR3 consists of 17 residues. V was clipped by 3 bases and J by 3 bases, with 18 bases between them. CDR3 sequence (DNA): TGTGCCAGCAGCGCGCCTGGACGGGGGATGGACACCGGGGAGCTGTTTTTT. Protein: CASSAPGRGMDTGELFF. Based on the CDR3 plus reference TRBV9 and TRBJ2-2, the full variable domain is DSGVTQTPKHLITATGQRVTLRCSPRSGDLSVYWYQQSLDQGLQFLIQYYNGEERAKGNILERFSAQQFPDLHSELNLSSLELGDSALYFCASSAPGRGMDTGELFFGEGSRLTVL.

The CDR3 protein is CASRNTGGHGYTF. In DNA form, the CDR3 reads TGTGCCAGCAGAAACACAGGGGGCCATGGCTACACCTTC. The rearrangement links TRBV12-3 or TRBV12-4 to TRBJ1-2; TRBD1 matches 9 bases. Trimming took 6 bases from V and 6 from J; bases not matched to a gene: 5. The CDR3 length is 13 residues.

About this clonotype: Without the conserved terminal phenylalanine or tryptophan, this CDR3 likely stems from a read error. The chain joins TRBV7-9 to TRBJ1-2; the D is unclear. V was cut by 3 bases and J by 4 bases, with 15 bases left in between. This CDR3 is built from 15 residues. The germline CDR1 and CDR2 sequences are SEHNR and FQNEAQ (reference sequence). CDR3 loop: CASSLIRKGFYGYTL. The CDR3, as DNA: TGTGCCAGCAGCTTGATCCGCAAGGGATTCTATGGCTACACCCTC.

This clonotype was recorded many times. The rearrangement uses TRBV29-1 and TRBJ2-2; maybe TRBD1 (5 bases). Looked up from germline, CDR1 is SQVTM and CDR2 is ANQGSEA. V was pared by 5 bases and J by 7 bases, with 17 bases between. The CDR3 consists of 14 residues. CDR3 protein: CSVSPGSTDGELFF. In nucleotides, the CDR3 is TGCAGCGTTTCGCCAGGGTCGACAGACGGGGAGCTGTTTTTT.

In its sample, this clonotype was seen a few times. The rearrangement joins TRBV29-1 to TRBJ1-1, with TRBD1 as a possible D gene (5 bases). This CDR3 comprises 12 residues. Germline assignment: CDR1 SQVTM and CDR2 ANQGSEA. Trimming took 8 bases from V and 3 from J, leaving 13 bases between them. CDR3 nucleotides: TGCAGCTTTAGGGGCCGGGACACTGAAGCTTTCTTT. Translated, it gives CSFRGRDTEAFF.

The chain uses TRBV2 and TRBJ2-1; TRBD1 is a possible D gene (5 bases). V lost 3 bases, J lost 2 bases, and 11 bases lay in between. This CDR3 region has 15 residues. Germline V CDR1 and CDR2: SNHLY, FYNNEI. This CDR3 reads CASSEAGNPYNEQFF. The CDR3 DNA reads TGTGCCAGCAGTGAGGCAGGGAACCCCTACAATGAGCAGTTCTTC.

This clonotype was counted many times. An end of the junction differs from the germline gene, which may be a read error. The chain joins TRBV3-1 to TRBJ1-2, with TRBD1 matching 8 bases. In germline, CDR1 is LGHDT, CDR2 YNNKEL (reference sequence). The CDR3 contains 14 residues. The CDR3 reads CASSQVVSRDRPIF. The CDR3 DNA follows: TGTGCCAGCAGCCAAGTAGTATCTCGGGACAGGCCGATATTC. Together with reference TRBV3-1 and TRBJ1-2, the CDR3 gives the full variable domain: DTAVSQTPKYLVTQMGNDKSIKCEQNLGHDTMYWYKQDSKKFLKIMFSYNNKELIINETVPNRFSPKSPDKAHLNLHINSLELGDSAVYFCASSQVVSRDRPIFGSGTRLTVV.